The clone carrying this TCR beta chain has just a few counts. The sample holds other DNA sequences that translate to the same CDR3. The entry originates in a study of blood T cell repertoires in COVID-19. Study summary: T cells, B-cell-depleted T cells, or PBMCs provided the cDNA or gDNA that served as material.

Here immunoSEQ multiplex PCR was the method, and the copy in TCRdb shows in-frame clones only, minus some. The data contain 200,000 to 250,000 clones, over 80% of them singletons. The germline V gene has CDR1 SGHRS and CDR2 YFSETQ. The CDR3 covers 15 residues. V lost 0 bases and J lost 0, with 6 bases in between. The study recruited people aged about 18 to 95 years across roughly 25 US areas. Specimen: PBMCs or T cells enriched from blood (not recorded which). The gene calls are TRBV5-1 and TRBJ1-4; D uncertain. This TCR came from a young man with acute COVID-19. In DNA form, the CDR3 reads TGCGCCAGCAGCTTGGCCGGGGCAACTAATGAAAAACTGTTTTTT. Protein: CASSLAGATNEKLFF.